A single sample is the source of the 20 T cell receptor beta chains below, sequenced in a study of technical replicates of blood from a few donors. Assay: immunoSEQ multiplex PCR; the TCRdb copy retains only in-frame clones and omits some. Of about 83,000 clones listed, 92% are singletons. Sequences were obtained from T cells isolated from PBMCs. The receptors were gathered from a human donor in good health.

The chain is built from TRBV18 and TRBJ2-2; D is unresolved. Germline V gives CDR1 KGHSH, CDR2 LQKENI. The CDR3 totals 15 residues. Trimming removed 3 bases from V and 3 bases from J, with 11 bases in between. CDR3 bases: TGTGCCAGCTCACCGCGGCAGAGGCACACCGGGGAGCTGTTTTTT. Residues: CASSPRQRHTGELFF. The variable domain in full, with the rest retrieved from reference TRBV18 and TRBJ2-2, is NAGVMQNPRHLVRRRGQEARLRCSPMKGHSHVYWYRQLPEEGLKFMVYLQKENIIDESGMPKERFSAEFPKEGPSILRIQQVVRGDSAAYFCASSPRQRHTGELFFGEGSRLTVL.

The chain has TRBV21-1 and TRBJ2-2; the table's D gene call, TRBD2, was not cross checked with the DNA. TRBV21-1 is described as a pseudogene. The CDR3 length is 18 residues. CDR3 nucleotides: TGTGCCAGCAGCCCCGGGGGACTAGCGGGAGGTGACACCGGGGAGCTGTTTTTT. Translated, it gives CASSPGGLAGGDTGELFF.

The chain links TRBV6-5 to TRBJ1-1; D is unclear. CDR1 is MNHEY and CDR2 is SVGAGI in the germline V gene. Trimming left V 0 bases short and J 9 bases short, with 14 bases between. This CDR3 region has 14 residues. DNA for the CDR3: TGTGCCAGCAGTTACTCGACTGTAGTAGTTCAAGCTTTCTTT. Amino acids: CASSYSTVVVQAFF.

A word on this clone: This CDR3 is also generated by other DNA sequences in the sample. The CDR3 coding sequence is TGCGCCAGCAGCTTGGCGGGGATGAACACTGAAGCTTTCTTT. Its translation: CASSLAGMNTEAFF. The V and J genes are TRBV5-1 and TRBJ1-1; D gene uncertain. Looked up from germline, CDR1 is SGHRS and CDR2 is YFSETQ. V lost 0 bases and J 0 bases, leaving 6 bases between the germline ends. The length of the CDR3 is 14 residues.

This chain links TRBV9 with TRBJ2-1; 7 bases map to TRBD1. Per the germline V gene, CDR1 is SGDLS and CDR2 is YYNGEE. The length of the CDR3 is 15 residues. With V trimmed by 0 bases and J by 7 bases, 7 bases remained unmatched. CDR3 sequence reads: CASSVGGGLGNEQFF. The CDR3 DNA follows: TGTGCCAGCAGCGTAGGAGGGGGCCTGGGGAATGAGCAGTTCTTC.

V and J are TRBV5-1 and TRBJ2-7, with 10 bases matching TRBD1. CDR1 is SGHRS, CDR2 YFSETQ, per germline. V was pared by 4 bases and J by 6 bases, with 10 bases of the junction left unmatched. This CDR3 is built from 15 residues. The CDR3 protein is CASSPVGTGVSEQYF. The CDR3 bases are TGCGCCAGCAGCCCCGTTGGGACAGGGGTCTCCGAGCAGTACTTC. Together with reference TRBV5-1 and TRBJ2-7, the CDR3 gives the full variable domain: KAGVTQTPRYLIKTRGQQVTLSCSPISGHRSVSWYQQTPGQGLQFLFEYFSETQRNKGNFPGRFSGRQFSNSRSEMNVSTLELGDSALYLCASSPVGTGVSEQYFGPGTRLTVT.

The chain has TRBV2 and TRBJ2-2; tentative D call: TRBD2 (5 bases). V lost 7 bases, J lost 4 bases, and 19 bases lay in between. Per the germline V gene, CDR1 is SNHLY and CDR2 is FYNNEI. The CDR3 consists of 16 residues. In DNA form, the CDR3 reads TGTGCCAGCATGAGGGTTTGGCAGGTTGGCACCGGGGAGCTGTTTTTT. It codes for CASMRVWQVGTGELFF.

This rearrangement joins TRBV7-3 to TRBJ2-4; possible D gene TRBD2, 5 bases. Germline values: CDR1 SGHTA, CDR2 FQGTGA. V was trimmed by 2 bases and J by 0 bases, leaving 8 bases between them. The CDR3 has 15 amino acids. In DNA, the CDR3 is TGTGCCAGCAGCTTAGGGAGTGGAGCCAAAAACATTCAGTACTTC. Translated: CASSLGSGAKNIQYF. Filled out from reference TRBV7-3 and TRBJ2-4, the complete variable domain reads GAGVSQTPSNKVTEKGKYVELRCDPISGHTALYWYRQSLGQGPEFLIYFQGTGAADDSGLPNDRFFAVRPEGSVSTLKIQRTERGDSAVYLCASSLGSGAKNIQYFGAGTRLSVL.

The chain couples TRBV6-6 to TRBJ2-1, with 7 bases matching TRBD2. Germline V gene sequence: CDR1 MNHNY, CDR2 SVGAGI (reference sequence). Trimming cost V 3 bases and J 4 bases; bases outside gene matches: 9. This CDR3 has 16 residues. CDR3 sequence: CASSYRSGGPYNEQFF. CDR3 nucleotides: TGTGCCAGCAGTTATCGGTCGGGGGGACCATACAATGAGCAGTTCTTC.

The genes are TRBV7-9 and TRBJ2-3, with D perhaps TRBD2 (5 bases). V was pared by 5 bases and J by 1 base, with 16 bases between. The CDR3 extends over 16 amino acids. Per the germline V gene, CDR1 is SEHNR and CDR2 is FQNEAQ (reference sequence). CDR3 sequence: CASSRAALVGTDTQYF. For the CDR3, the DNA is TGTGCCAGCAGCCGAGCGGCCCTAGTTGGCACAGATACGCAGTATTTT.

V and J are TRBV5-1 and TRBJ2-5; TRBD1 is a possible D gene (5 bases). This CDR3 is built from 15 residues. Trimming pared 1 base from V and 2 bases from J, leaving 12 bases between. CDR1 is SGHRS and CDR2 is YFSETQ in the germline V gene. The CDR3 DNA follows: TGCGCCAGCAGCTTGCCGCAGGGCCGGCAAGAGACCCAGTACTTC. Translation gives CASSLPQGRQETQYF.

V and J are TRBV19 and TRBJ2-3, with TRBD1 matching over 9 bases. J gave up 4 bases and V 5 bases, and 10 bases lay outside the gene matches. This CDR3 region has 16 residues. The germline gives CDR1 LNHDA, CDR2 SQIVND (reference sequence). DNA for the CDR3: TGTGCCAGTAGTTTAACAGGGGGCCCTGGGGCAGATACGCAGTATTTT. Translated: CASSLTGGPGADTQYF.

The V gene is TRBV28, the J gene TRBJ1-1, with D perhaps matching TRBD1 (6 bases). The CDR3 has 15 residues. Germline-derived CDR1 and CDR2 are MDHEN and SYDVKM. V lost 7 bases to trimming and J lost 1 base, with 16 bases between them. CDR3 in amino acids: CASIRSLGGNTEAFF. CDR3 bases: TGTGCCAGCATAAGGAGTTTAGGGGGGAACACTGAAGCTTTCTTT.

V and J are TRBV2 and TRBJ2-7; D unclear. The CDR3 extends over 14 amino acids. The germline gives CDR1 SNHLY, CDR2 FYNNEI. The germline V and J ends were trimmed by 8 bases and 0 bases, with 14 bases remaining between them. DNA for the CDR3: TGTGCCAGCGGCGCGGCACGAAGCTCCTACGAGCAGTACTTC. This translates into CASGAARSSYEQYF. Full variable domain (remainder filled in from reference TRBV2 and TRBJ2-7): EPEVTQTPSHQVTQMGQEVILRCVPISNHLYFYWYRQILGQKVEFLVSFYNNEISEKSEIFDDQFSVERPDGSNFTLKIRSTKLEDSAMYFCASGAARSSYEQYFGPGTRLTVT.

The CDR3 loop reads CASSLAWSERDEQYF. CDR3 coding DNA: TGTGCCAGCAGCTTAGCTTGGTCCGAGCGGGACGAGCAGTACTTC. The V and J genes are TRBV7-8 and TRBJ2-7; D possibly corresponds to TRBD2 (6 bases). The CDR3 extends over 15 amino acids. Trimming removed 0 bases from V and 5 bases from J, with 14 bases in between. Germline V gives CDR1 SGHVS, CDR2 FQNEAQ.

This clone was detected once. The gene calls are TRBV19 and TRBJ1-1; perhaps TRBD1 as D (5 bases). The length of the CDR3 is 12 residues. Germline V lookup: CDR1 LNHDA, CDR2 SQIVND (reference sequence). The V and J ends lost 11 bases and 4 bases respectively, with 14 bases between them. CDR3 amino acids: CASGQGGTEAFF. DNA for the CDR3: TGTGCCTCGGGGCAGGGAGGCACTGAAGCTTTCTTT.

The chain couples TRBV6-6 to TRBJ2-3; 7 nucleotides align to TRBD1. Germline CDR1 and CDR2: MNHNY and SVGAGI (reference sequence). The CDR3 runs 14 residues. V shed 10 bases and J 1 base; nucleotides not matched to a gene: 8. DNA of the CDR3: TGTGCCACCAGACAGGGCGCGGGCACAGATACGCAGTATTTT. Amino acid sequence: CATRQGAGTDTQYF.

This chain connects TRBV29-1 to TRBJ1-2; 11 positions agree with TRBD1. The CDR3 loop spans 15 amino acids. V was clipped by 6 bases and J by 4 bases; unmatched bases: 10. Looked up from germline, CDR1 is SQVTM and CDR2 is ANQGSEA. The CDR3: CSVDIGQGAGYGYTF. The DNA for the CDR3 is TGCAGCGTCGATATCGGACAGGGGGCGGGCTATGGCTACACCTTC.

The rearrangement uses TRBV28 and TRBJ2-2, with 16 bases fitting TRBD2. V lost 5 bases, J lost 7 bases, and 4 bases stayed unmatched. In germline, CDR1 is MDHEN, CDR2 SYDVKM. This CDR3 is built from 16 residues. CDR3 loop: CASSLGLAGGNGELFF. The CDR3 DNA sequence: TGTGCCAGCAGTCTGGGACTAGCGGGAGGGAACGGGGAGCTGTTTTTT. Full variable domain (rest looked up from reference TRBV28 and TRBJ2-2): DVKVTQSSRYLVKRTGEKVFLECVQDMDHENMFWYRQDPGLGLRLIYFSYDVKMKEKGDIPEGYSVSREKKERFSLILESASTNQTSMYLCASSLGLAGGNGELFFGEGSRLTVL.

This rearrangement joins TRBV29-1 to TRBJ2-5; D ambiguous. The CDR3 has 13 amino acids. Between the trimmed V and J ends, which lost 3 bases and 0 bases, there was a span of 8 bases. Germline CDR1 reads SQVTM; CDR2 reads ANQGSEA. CDR3 in amino acids: CSVDPLYQETQYF. In DNA form, the CDR3 reads TGCAGCGTTGACCCTTTGTACCAAGAGACCCAGTACTTC.